One TCR beta chain is described in this entry. This sample was taken from a study of identifying expanded T cells in peripheral blood. This CDR3 spans 15 amino acids. V dropped 4 bases and J dropped 2; count of bases not matched to a gene: 5. CDR1 and CDR2 (germline): MNHEY, SMNVEV (reference sequence). This table comes from immunoSEQ multiplex PCR, and its TCRdb copy is limited to in-frame clones, with some not included. Here the sample spans around 100,000 clones, approximately 90% being singletons. The origin of this receptor is a person between 18 and 69 years old in good health. Material for sequencing was blood. The chain couples TRBV27 to TRBJ1-2, with 9 bases matching TRBD1. The CDR3 DNA sequence: TGTGCCAGCAGTTCGCCGGGACAGGGAAACTATGGCTACACCTTC. Its protein is CASSSPGQGNYGYTF.